This TCR beta chain was sequenced for a study of spatial heterogeneity in lung cancer. Using its own MiXCR run on the 5' RACE reads, TCRdb lists one record per CDR3 protein. The table has approximately 90,000 distinct CDR3 sequences, approximately 8.6% seen once. V dropped 5 bases and J dropped 7; count of bases not matched to a gene: 16. The CDR3 loop spans 17 amino acids. Looked up from germline, CDR1 is SGHAT and CDR2 is FQNNGV. Time point described: sample taken at primary tumor resection. Whole RNA came from tumor, nontumor lung or frozen PBMC and was sequenced without being sorted. This clonotype appeared a few times.

The receptor comes from a male donor with early-stage non-small cell lung cancer. The input for sequencing was PBMCs, taken at surgery. The gene calls are TRBV11-2 and TRBJ2-1; 8 bases align to TRBD2. In nucleotides, the CDR3 is TGTGCCAGCAGCCGTTTAACTAGCGGCGGGAGGAGGAATGAGCAGTTCTTC. This encodes CASSRLTSGGRRNEQFF.